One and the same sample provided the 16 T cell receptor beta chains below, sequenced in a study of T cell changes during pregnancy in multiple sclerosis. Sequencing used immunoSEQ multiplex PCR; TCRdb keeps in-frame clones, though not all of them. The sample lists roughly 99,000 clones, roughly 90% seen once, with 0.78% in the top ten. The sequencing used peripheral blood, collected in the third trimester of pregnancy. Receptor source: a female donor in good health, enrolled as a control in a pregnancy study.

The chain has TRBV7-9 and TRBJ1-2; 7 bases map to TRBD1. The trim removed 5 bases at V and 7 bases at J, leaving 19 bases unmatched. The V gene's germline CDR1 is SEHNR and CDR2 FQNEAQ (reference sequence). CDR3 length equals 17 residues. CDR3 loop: CASSPKRTGPGVGGYTF. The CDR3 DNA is TGTGCCAGCAGCCCGAAAAGGACAGGCCCCGGAGTGGGTGGCTACACCTTC.

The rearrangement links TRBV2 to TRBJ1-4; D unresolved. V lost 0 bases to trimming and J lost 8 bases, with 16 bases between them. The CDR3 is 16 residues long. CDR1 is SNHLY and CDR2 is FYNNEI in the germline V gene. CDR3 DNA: TGTGCCAGCAGTGAAGCGGTCTCGCGGGTTAGCGAAAAACTGTTTTTT. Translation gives CASSEAVSRVSEKLFF.

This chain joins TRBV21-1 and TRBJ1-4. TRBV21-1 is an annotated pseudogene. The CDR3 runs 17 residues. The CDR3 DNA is TGTGCCAGCAGCAAAGGGGTCCTTTCGGGGGAAGAGCGAAAACTGTTTTTT. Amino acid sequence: CASSKGVLSGEERKLFF.

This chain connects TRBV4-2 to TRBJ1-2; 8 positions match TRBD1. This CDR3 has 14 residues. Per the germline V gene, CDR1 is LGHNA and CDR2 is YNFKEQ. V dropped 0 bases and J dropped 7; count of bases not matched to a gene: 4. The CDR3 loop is CASSQDTQGVGYTF. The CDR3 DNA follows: TGTGCCAGCAGCCAAGATACACAGGGGGTTGGCTACACCTTC.

The CDR3 spells CASSGDSGNEAFF. The DNA for the CDR3 is TGTGCCAGCAGTGGGGACAGTGGGAATGAAGCTTTCTTT. The chain links TRBV6-1 to TRBJ1-1, with 7 positions matching TRBD1. CDR1 MNHNS and CDR2 SASEGT come from the germline V gene. The CDR3 has 13 amino acids. The trim removed 4 bases at V and 7 bases at J, leaving 6 bases unmatched.

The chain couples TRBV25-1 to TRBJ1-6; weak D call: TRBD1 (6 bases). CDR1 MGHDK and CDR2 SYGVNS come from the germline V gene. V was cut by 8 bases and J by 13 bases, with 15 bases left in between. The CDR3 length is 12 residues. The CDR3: CASSTGLYPLHF. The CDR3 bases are TGTGCCAGCTCAACAGGGTTGTATCCCCTCCACTTT.

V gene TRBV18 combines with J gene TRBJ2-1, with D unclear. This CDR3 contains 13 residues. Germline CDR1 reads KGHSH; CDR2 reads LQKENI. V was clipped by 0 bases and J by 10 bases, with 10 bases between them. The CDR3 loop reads CASSPPSISEQFF. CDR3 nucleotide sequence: TGTGCCAGCTCACCACCTAGTATTTCCGAGCAGTTCTTC.

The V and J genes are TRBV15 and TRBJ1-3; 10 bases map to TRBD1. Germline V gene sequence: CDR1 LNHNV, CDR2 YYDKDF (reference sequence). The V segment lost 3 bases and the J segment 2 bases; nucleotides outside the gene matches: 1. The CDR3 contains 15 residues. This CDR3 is CATSRDRGTGNTIYF. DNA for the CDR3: TGTGCCACCAGCAGGGACAGGGGGACTGGAAACACCATATATTTT.

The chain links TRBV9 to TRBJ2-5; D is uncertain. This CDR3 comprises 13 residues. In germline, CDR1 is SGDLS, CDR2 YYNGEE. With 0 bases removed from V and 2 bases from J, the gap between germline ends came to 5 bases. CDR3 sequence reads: CASSVGVQETQYF. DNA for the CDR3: TGTGCCAGCAGCGTAGGAGTTCAAGAGACCCAGTACTTC.

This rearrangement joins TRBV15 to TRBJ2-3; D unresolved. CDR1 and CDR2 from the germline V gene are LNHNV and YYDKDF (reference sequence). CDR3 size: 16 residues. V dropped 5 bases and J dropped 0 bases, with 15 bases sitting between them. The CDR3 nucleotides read TGTGCCACCAGCCGCTACCGAGAAACTAGCACAGATACGCAGTATTTT. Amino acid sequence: CATSRYRETSTDTQYF.

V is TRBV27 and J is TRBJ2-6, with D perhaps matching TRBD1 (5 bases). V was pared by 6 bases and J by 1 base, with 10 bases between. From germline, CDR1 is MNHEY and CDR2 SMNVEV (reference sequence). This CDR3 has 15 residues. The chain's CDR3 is CASSPDRSGANVLTF. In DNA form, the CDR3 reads TGTGCCAGCAGCCCCGACAGATCTGGGGCCAACGTCCTGACTTTC.

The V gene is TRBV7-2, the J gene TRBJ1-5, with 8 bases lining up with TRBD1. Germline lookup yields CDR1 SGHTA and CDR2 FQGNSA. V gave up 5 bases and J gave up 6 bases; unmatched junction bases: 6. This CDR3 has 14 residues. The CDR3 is CASSTTGVGQPQHF. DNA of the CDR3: TGTGCCAGCAGCACGACAGGGGTGGGTCAGCCCCAGCATTTT. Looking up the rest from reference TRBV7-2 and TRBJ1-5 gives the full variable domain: GAGVSQSPSNKVTEKGKDVELRCDPISGHTALYWYRQSLGQGLEFLIYFQGNSAPDKSGLPSDRFSAERTGGSVSTLTIQRTQQEDSAVYLCASSTTGVGQPQHFGDGTRLSIL.

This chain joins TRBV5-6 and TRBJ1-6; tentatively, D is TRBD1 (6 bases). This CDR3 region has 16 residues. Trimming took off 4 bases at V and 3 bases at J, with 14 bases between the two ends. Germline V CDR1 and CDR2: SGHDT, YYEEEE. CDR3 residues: CASSIEQGYYNSPLHF. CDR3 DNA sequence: TGTGCCAGCAGCATTGAACAGGGTTACTATAATTCACCCCTCCACTTT.

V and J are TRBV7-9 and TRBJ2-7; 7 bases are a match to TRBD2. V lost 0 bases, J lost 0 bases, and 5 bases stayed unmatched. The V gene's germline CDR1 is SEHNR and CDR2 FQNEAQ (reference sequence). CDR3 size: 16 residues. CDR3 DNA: TGTGCCAGCAGCTTAGCGGGCGGGGGATACTCCTACGAGCAGTACTTC. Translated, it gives CASSLAGGGYSYEQYF.

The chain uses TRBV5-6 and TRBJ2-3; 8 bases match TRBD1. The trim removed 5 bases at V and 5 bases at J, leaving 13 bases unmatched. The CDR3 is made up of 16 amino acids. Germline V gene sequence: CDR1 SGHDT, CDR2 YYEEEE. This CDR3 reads CASSGQQGVPVDTQYF. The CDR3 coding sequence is TGTGCCAGCAGTGGACAACAGGGGGTGCCGGTAGATACGCAGTATTTT.

The CDR3 protein is CASSASGANEQFF. CDR3 sequence (DNA): TGTGCCAGCAGCGCAAGCGGGGCCAATGAGCAGTTCTTC. The rearrangement links TRBV7-7 to TRBJ2-1; 7 nucleotides match TRBD2. From germline, CDR1 is SSHAT and CDR2 FNYEAQ (reference sequence). The V gene end was trimmed by 5 bases and the J gene end by 6 bases; junction bases not matched to a gene: 4. CDR3 length equals 13 residues.